This T cell receptor (beta chain) comes out of a study of blood T cell repertoires in COVID-19. Study as a whole: Acute-phase and convalescent COVID-19 samples originated in the United States, Italy and Spain. From T cells, B-cell-depleted T cells, or PBMCs came the material, which was cDNA or gDNA.

The CDR3 has 15 residues. V was pared by 6 bases and J by 7 bases, with 14 bases of the junction left unmatched. The germline gives CDR1 SNHLY, CDR2 FYNNEI. Per the original methods: Amplification with reference gene primers provided the estimates of nucleated cell counts. Data came from immunoSEQ multiplex PCR; TCRdb stores just in-frame clones and leaves some out. The V and J calls and clone size are taken from that table; D and trimming were inferred from the DNA. The data contain around 65,000 clones, 82% of them seen just once; the ten biggest clones take up roughly two fifths. Sequencing was done on a sample of peripheral blood. The rearrangement joins TRBV2 to TRBJ1-2, with 7 bases lining up with TRBD1. The clonotype comes from a human donor in a cohort sampled during active COVID-19. Written as DNA, the CDR3 is TGTGCCAGCAGCGCACCTCTCGACAGGGCGACTGGCTACACCTTC. Translating gives CASSAPLDRATGYTF.